Detailed here is one TCR beta chain. TCRdb independently ran MiXCR on the RACE reads; one entry per CDR3 protein. The table includes about 50,000 distinct CDR3 sequences, approximately 9.6% detected once. The sample is drawn from a study of human T cells and chemical hapten exposure. Whole-study context: Diagnoses of alopecia areata, totalis or universalis occurred in mostly female patients.

The time point is: pre-sensitization, week 0. As for treatment: therapeutic diphenylcyclopropenone sensitization with weekly scalp DPC. Unfractionated whole blood was the source from which total RNA was extracted. This sequence originates from a woman aged 25 to 45 with alopecia areata. Some clones in this sample may be carry-over from other donors' samples. Here the sequenced sample was whole blood, taken in connection with sensitization to the hapten diphenylcyclopropenone (DPC).

CDR3 amino acids: CASSLTGGSTNEKLFF. CDR3 DNA sequence: TGTGCCAGCAGCTTAACAGGGGGCTCGACTAATGAAAAACTGTTTTTT. This sequence joins TRBV7-9 and TRBJ1-4; 9 bases align to TRBD1. From germline, CDR1 is SEHNR and CDR2 FQNEAQ (reference sequence). The ends lost 2 bases at V and 2 bases at J; junction bases unmatched: 3. This CDR3 has 16 residues.